A single sample is the source of the 12 T cell receptor beta chains below, sequenced in a study of shared clonotypes between healthy human individuals. The assay was immunoSEQ multiplex PCR, and TCRdb's table has in-frame clones only and misses some. The repertoire holds 400,000 to 500,000 clones, with around 78% as singletons. Input material: PBMCs. These receptors came from a woman aged 40-49 years in good health. Some clones in this sample may be carry-over from other donors' samples.

This clone was recorded only once. The chain links TRBV2 to TRBJ2-4; 8 bases match TRBD1. Germline loops: CDR1 SNHLY, CDR2 FYNNEI. This CDR3 region has 15 residues. Losses at the gene ends were 6 bases for V and 3 bases for J; bases not matched to a gene: 7. The CDR3 DNA reads as TGTGCCAGCAGGACAGGGGTTGGGAGCAAAAACATTCAGTACTTC. It translates to CASRTGVGSKNIQYF.

The V gene is TRBV5-4, the J gene TRBJ1-3; a possible D gene is TRBD1 (5 bases). CDR1 is SGHNT and CDR2 is YYREEE in the germline V gene (reference sequence). CDR3 length: 15 amino acids. V was trimmed by 0 bases and J by 5 bases, leaving 12 bases between them. The CDR3 region is CASSLAGLSRNTIYF. In DNA, the CDR3 is TGTGCCAGCAGCTTGGCGGGACTTTCCCGAAACACCATATATTTT.

The chain uses TRBV21-1 and TRBJ2-5; the DNA was not compared with TRBD2, the D call given in the table. TRBV21-1 is deemed a pseudogene. This CDR3 region has 12 residues. The CDR3 DNA sequence: TGTGCCAGCAGCAGGGGGGGAGAGACCCAGTACTTC. Translated: CASSRGGETQYF.

The chain links TRBV2 to TRBJ2-5, with 7 bases lining up with TRBD1. The germline V gene has CDR1 SNHLY and CDR2 FYNNEI. The length of the CDR3 is 14 residues. V lost 6 bases and J lost 1; bases outside the gene matches: 5. The DNA of the CDR3 is TGTGCCAGCAGCAGGGGGACAGCCCAAGAGACCCAGTACTTC. This sequence encodes CASSRGTAQETQYF.

The chain joins TRBV28 to TRBJ2-2; the D gene is possibly TRBD1 (6 bases). Trimming took 6 bases from V and 1 from J, leaving 12 bases between them. Germline V CDR1 and CDR2: MDHEN, SYDVKM. CDR3 length: 15 residues. CDR3 nucleotide sequence: TGTGCCAGCAGCCCCCCAGGGGAGAACACCGGGGAGCTGTTTTTT. This sequence encodes CASSPPGENTGELFF.

This chain connects TRBV10-1 to TRBJ1-1; D is uncertain. This CDR3 region has 14 residues. Germline loops: CDR1 WNHNN, CDR2 SYGVQD (reference sequence). V was trimmed by 10 bases and J by 1 base, leaving 16 bases between them. This CDR3 is CATGRRVRNTEAFF. As DNA, the CDR3 is TGCGCCACCGGTAGGAGGGTTCGGAACACTGAAGCTTTCTTT.

The chain couples TRBV11-2 to TRBJ2-1, with D perhaps TRBD2 (5 bases). The CDR3 totals 14 residues. Germline V gene sequence: CDR1 SGHAT, CDR2 FQNNGV. Trimming removed 5 bases from V and 2 bases from J, with 10 bases in between. In DNA form, the CDR3 reads TGTGCCAGCAGCCCTACTAGAACCTACAATGAGCAGTTCTTC. The encoded protein is CASSPTRTYNEQFF. The entire variable domain, with the rest obtained from reference TRBV11-2 and TRBJ2-1, is as follows: EAGVAQSPRYKIIEKRQSVAFWCNPISGHATLYWYQQILGQGPKLLIQFQNNGVVDDSQLPKDRFSAERLKGVDSTLKIQPAKLEDSAVYLCASSPTRTYNEQFFGPGTRLTVL.

The rearrangement links TRBV4-1 to TRBJ2-7; 9 nucleotides line up with TRBD1. V lost 1 base to trimming and J lost 1 base; unmatched junction nucleotides: 5. Germline CDR1 reads MGHRA; CDR2 reads YSYEKL. This CDR3 comprises 16 residues. The CDR3, as DNA: TGCGCCAGCAGCCAAGGGGGGACAGGGTCTTCCTACGAGCAGTACTTC. It translates to CASSQGGTGSSYEQYF.

This chain connects TRBV11-3 to TRBJ2-1; TRBD1 matches 7 bases. With 3 bases clipped from V and 7 bases from J, the junction kept 6 bases outside the gene matches. This CDR3 contains 14 residues. Per germline, CDR1 SGHNT and CDR2 YENEEA. The CDR3 DNA reads as TGTGCCAGCAGCTTTACAGGGGAGTATAATGAGCAGTTCTTC. Amino acids: CASSFTGEYNEQFF.

The sample holds a few counts of this clone. This chain uses TRBV5-1 with TRBJ2-5; 7 bases are a match to TRBD2. The CDR3 contains 15 residues. CDR1 and CDR2 from the germline V gene are SGHRS and YFSETQ. J was trimmed by 4 bases and V by 2 bases; bases with no gene match: 8. The chain's CDR3 is CASSLNQGGGETQYF. CDR3 sequence (DNA): TGCGCCAGCAGCTTAAATCAGGGCGGGGGAGAGACCCAGTACTTC. Looking up the rest from reference TRBV5-1 and TRBJ2-5 gives the full variable domain: KAGVTQTPRYLIKTRGQQVTLSCSPISGHRSVSWYQQTPGQGLQFLFEYFSETQRNKGNFPGRFSGRQFSNSRSEMNVSTLELGDSALYLCASSLNQGGGETQYFGPGTRLLVL.

V gene TRBV5-1 combines with J gene TRBJ2-3, with 9 bases lining up with TRBD2. The CDR3 extends over 14 amino acids. The V segment lost 5 bases and the J segment 2 bases; nucleotides outside the gene matches: 3. Per the germline V gene, CDR1 is SGHRS and CDR2 is YFSETQ. In DNA form, the CDR3 reads TGCGCCAGCAGTCTAGCGGGAACCACAGATACGCAGTATTTT. Its protein product is CASSLAGTTDTQYF.

The chain recombines TRBV6-5 with TRBJ1-4; the D is unclear. Trimming cost V 0 bases and J 7 bases, with 6 bases left between them. The CDR3 contains 13 residues. Germline assignment: CDR1 MNHEY and CDR2 SVGAGI. Here the CDR3 reads CASSYSGSEKLFF. CDR3 nucleotide sequence: TGTGCCAGCAGTTACTCGGGGTCTGAAAAACTGTTTTTT.